The T cell receptor beta chain described here comes from a study of T-cell memory formation after mild COVID-19 (dated by TCRdb to about 2021). Context from the whole study: TCR sequence clusters from the two donors were largely donor specific. In a couple of donors, T-cell clones that expanded and contracted after mild COVID-19 were followed by sequencing TCRalpha and TCRbeta repertoires longitudinally. Two young, previously healthy adult volunteers, one female and one male, were included in the cohort. The study at large found these results: Balanced CD4/CD8 phenotypes were observed for clones contracting from day 15 to 85, whereas a bias towards CD4+ was observed for a second wave of clones expanding from day 15 to 37. Contracting CD4+ clones were found mainly in CM and EM memory subsets, while CD8+ clones were enriched in EMRA. The second-wave clones that peaked on day 37 were not confirmed to be SARS-CoV-2 specific. The study included only a couple of mild cases, and larger cohorts that include severe cases with pre-infection samples were judged to be necessary. Some responding clones were detected in pre-infection memory, which suggested that pre-existing cross-reactive memory T cells had joined the SARS-CoV-2 response.

Sequencing was performed on an Illumina NovaSeq 6000. Using 5'RACE with constant-segment primers, TCRalpha and TCRbeta cDNA libraries were constructed, with sample barcodes and unique molecular identifiers added in the process. Trizol reagent was used to extract RNA from every sample. Amplification of the libraries took two PCR steps, and the second step added a second sample barcode plus Illumina TruSeq adapters. The libraries were sequenced on an Illumina NovaSeq using 2 x 150 bp paired-end reads. The paper's processing steps were these. With migec v1.2.7, reads were demultiplexed and then collapsed into UMI-guided consensus sequences. Using mixcr v2.1.11, UMI consensuses were aligned to TRA and TRB V and J templates and then assembled into clonotypes. Expanded or contracted clonotypes were those called significant by both edgeR and NoisET, with noise models trained on biological replicates. For edgeR calls, a false discovery rate-adjusted p below 0.01 and a log2 fold-change threshold of 1 were applied. PCA with hierarchical clustering of max-normalized trajectories of the 1000 most abundant clonotypes was used as exploratory dynamics analysis. Each responding clone was given a CD4 or CD8 phenotype based on the CD4+ and CD8+ repertoires, which had been sequenced separately. Using fastp at Q25 and MiXCR, TCRdb reprocessed the public reads and kept productive beta chains. Each record represents a unique CDR3 protein, reported with the most common genes and DNA among its rows. The V and J calls and clone size come from TCRdb's table, not from the authors' own analysis. In all, the sample holds hundreds of thousands of distinct CDR3 sequences, and about a sixth of those were seen once. The top ten clones comprise under 25% of the sample.

The table lists this clonotype with a few counts. Its antigen is unknown. The input lacks base qualities; no much larger clone sits a single base away. The V and J ends are trimmed by 0 bases and 8 bases, leaving 5 bases between them. CDR1 and CDR2, looked up from the germline V gene (reference sequence), are SEHNR and FQNEAQ. Including the terminal cysteine and phenylalanine, the CDR3 comprises 12 residues. The DNA shown is the 36-base CDR3, in frame from base 1. Ficoll-Paque density gradient centrifugation was used to isolate PBMCs. The receptor chain draws on TRBV7-9 and TRBJ2-1; too little of a D gene remains to name it. The TCR originated in a man between 18 and 29 years old who had mild COVID-19 (a few samples of this study predate the infection). The sample titles of this study are shuffled in the database, so cell type and time point are left out; the donor was told from shared clones. The sequenced material came from PBMCs or a T cell subset sorted from them (not recorded which). The CDR3 region has the sequence CASSLAPDEQFF. The nucleotide sequence reads TGTGCCAGCAGCTTAGCCCCCGATGAGCAGTTCTTC.